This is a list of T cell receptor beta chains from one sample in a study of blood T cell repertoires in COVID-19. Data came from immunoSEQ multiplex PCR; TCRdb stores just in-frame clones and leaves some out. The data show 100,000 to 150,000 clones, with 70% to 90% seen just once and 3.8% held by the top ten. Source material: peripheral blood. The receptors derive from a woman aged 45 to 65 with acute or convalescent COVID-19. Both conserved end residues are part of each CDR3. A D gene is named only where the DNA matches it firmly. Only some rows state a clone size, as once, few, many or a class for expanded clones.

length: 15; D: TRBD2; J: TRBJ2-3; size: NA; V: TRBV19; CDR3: CASSSRLAGTDTQYF; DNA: TGTGCCAGTAGTTCAAGACTAGCGGGCACAGATACGCAGTATTTT
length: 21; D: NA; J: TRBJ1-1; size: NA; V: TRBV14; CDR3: CASSQDHYQDTYAYWNTEAFF; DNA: TGTGCCAGCAGCCAAGATCATTATCAGGACACCTACGCATACTGGAACACTGAAGCTTTCTTT
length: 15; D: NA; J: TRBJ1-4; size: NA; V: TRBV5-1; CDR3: CASSFLGQGVEKLFF; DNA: TGCGCCAGCAGCTTCTTGGGCCAAGGGGTTGAAAAACTGTTTTTT
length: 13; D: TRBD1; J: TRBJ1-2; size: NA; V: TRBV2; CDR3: CASSTTGAYGYTF; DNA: TGTGCCAGCAGTACTACAGGGGCTTATGGCTACACCTTC
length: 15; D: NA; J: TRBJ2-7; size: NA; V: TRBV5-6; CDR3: CASSLGGVAEYEQYF; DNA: TGTGCCAGCAGCTTGGGTGGAGTAGCGGAATACGAGCAGTACTTC
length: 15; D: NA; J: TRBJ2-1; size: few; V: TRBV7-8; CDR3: CASSSSDTSSNEQFF; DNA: TGTGCCAGCAGCTCCTCGGACACCTCCTCCAATGAGCAGTTCTTC
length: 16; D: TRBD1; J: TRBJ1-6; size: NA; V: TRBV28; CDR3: CASSHSPGTGDSPLHF; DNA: TGTGCCAGCAGTCATTCTCCCGGGACAGGGGATTCACCCCTCCACTTT
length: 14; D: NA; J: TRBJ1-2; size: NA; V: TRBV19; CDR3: CASSPGVGNYGYTF; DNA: TGTGCCAGTAGTCCAGGGGTCGGGAACTATGGCTACACCTTC
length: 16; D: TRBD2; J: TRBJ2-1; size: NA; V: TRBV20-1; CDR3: CSASHTLAGYYNEQFF; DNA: TGCAGTGCTAGTCACACCTTAGCGGGATACTACAATGAGCAGTTCTTC
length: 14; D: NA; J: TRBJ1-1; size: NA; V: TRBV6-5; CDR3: CASKPGLMNTEAFF; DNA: TGTGCCAGCAAGCCAGGGCTTATGAACACTGAAGCTTTCTTT
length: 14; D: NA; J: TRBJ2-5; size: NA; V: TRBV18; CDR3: CASSPRQIQETQYF; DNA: TGTGCCAGCTCACCACGACAGATCCAAGAGACCCAGTACTTC
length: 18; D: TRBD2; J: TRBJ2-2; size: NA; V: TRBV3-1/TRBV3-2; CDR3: CASSLGGGGRAGTGELFF; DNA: TGTGCCAGCAGCCTGGGGGGTGGCGGGAGGGCCGGCACCGGGGAGCTGTTTTTT
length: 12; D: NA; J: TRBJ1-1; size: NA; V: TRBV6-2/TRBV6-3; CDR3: CASSYSNSEAFF; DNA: TGTGCCAGCAGTTACTCGAACTCTGAAGCTTTCTTT
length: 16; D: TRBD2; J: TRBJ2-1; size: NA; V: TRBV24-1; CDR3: CATSGTLAGAYNEQFF; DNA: TGTGCCACCAGTGGCACCCTAGCGGGAGCCTACAATGAGCAGTTCTTC
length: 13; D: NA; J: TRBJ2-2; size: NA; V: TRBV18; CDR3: CASSSANTGELFF; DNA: TGTGCCAGCTCGTCAGCGAACACCGGGGAGCTGTTTTTT
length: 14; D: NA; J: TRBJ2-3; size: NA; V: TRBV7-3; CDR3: CASSGGKSTDTQYF; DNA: TGTGCCAGCAGCGGCGGGAAGAGCACAGATACGCAGTATTTT
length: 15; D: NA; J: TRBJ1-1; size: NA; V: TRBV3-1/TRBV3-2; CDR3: CASSPVRGVNTEAFF; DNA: TGTGCCAGCAGCCCAGTGCGGGGGGTAAACACTGAAGCTTTCTTT
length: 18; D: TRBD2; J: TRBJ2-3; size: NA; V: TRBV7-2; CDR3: CASSLVASGGLSTDTQYF; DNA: TGTGCCAGCAGCTTAGTGGCTAGCGGGGGCCTCAGCACAGATACGCAGTATTTT
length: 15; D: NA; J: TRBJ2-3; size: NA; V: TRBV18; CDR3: CASSPLQARTDTQYF; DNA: TGTGCCAGCTCACCACTACAGGCCCGCACAGATACGCAGTATTTT
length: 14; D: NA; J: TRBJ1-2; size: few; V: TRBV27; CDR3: CASSFSAGNYGYTF; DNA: TGTGCCAGCAGTTTTTCGGCGGGGAACTATGGCTACACCTTC
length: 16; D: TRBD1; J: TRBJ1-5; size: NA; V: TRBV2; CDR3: CASSGTYGTAVQPQHF; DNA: TGTGCCAGCAGTGGGACTTATGGGACAGCGGTCCAGCCCCAGCATTTT
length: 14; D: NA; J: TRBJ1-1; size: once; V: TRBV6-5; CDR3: CASSRTTSNTEAFF; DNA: TGTGCCAGCAGTAGGACAACGTCGAACACTGAAGCTTTCTTT
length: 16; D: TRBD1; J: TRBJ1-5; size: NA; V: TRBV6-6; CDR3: CASTQQGAGSNQPQHF; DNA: TGTGCCAGCACACAACAGGGGGCGGGAAGCAATCAGCCCCAGCATTTT
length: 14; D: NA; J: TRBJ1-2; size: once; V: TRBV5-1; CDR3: CASSLMVADYGYTF; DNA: TGCGCCAGCAGCTTGATGGTGGCCGATTATGGCTACACCTTC
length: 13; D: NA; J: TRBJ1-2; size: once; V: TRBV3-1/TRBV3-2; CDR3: CASSPDTHYGYTF; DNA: TGTGCCAGCAGCCCAGACACTCACTATGGCTACACCTTC
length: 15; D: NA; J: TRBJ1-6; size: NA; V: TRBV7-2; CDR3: CASSLFQGYNSPLHF; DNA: TGTGCCAGCAGCTTATTTCAGGGGTATAATTCACCCCTCCACTTT
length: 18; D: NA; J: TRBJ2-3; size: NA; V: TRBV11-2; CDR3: CASSLKSVGHRGTDTQYF; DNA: TGTGCCAGCAGCTTAAAATCGGTAGGACACCGGGGCACAGATACGCAGTATTTT
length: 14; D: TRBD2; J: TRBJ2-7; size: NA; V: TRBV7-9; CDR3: CASSLGTSQDEQYF; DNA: TGTGCCAGCAGCTTAGGGACTAGCCAAGACGAGCAGTACTTC
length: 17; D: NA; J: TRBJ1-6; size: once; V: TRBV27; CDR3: CASSLRRGWSYNSPLHF; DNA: TGTGCCAGCAGTTTACGGCGGGGCTGGTCCTATAATTCACCCCTCCACTTT